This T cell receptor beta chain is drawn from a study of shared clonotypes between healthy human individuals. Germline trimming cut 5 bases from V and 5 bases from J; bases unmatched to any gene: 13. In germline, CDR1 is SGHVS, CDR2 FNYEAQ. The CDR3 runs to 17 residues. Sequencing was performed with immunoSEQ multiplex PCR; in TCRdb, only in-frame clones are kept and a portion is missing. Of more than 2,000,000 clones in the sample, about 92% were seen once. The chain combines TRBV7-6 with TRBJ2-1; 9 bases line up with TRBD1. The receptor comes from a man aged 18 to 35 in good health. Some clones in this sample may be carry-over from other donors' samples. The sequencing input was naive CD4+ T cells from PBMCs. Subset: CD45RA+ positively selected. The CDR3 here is CASSKHRDRVVDNEQFF. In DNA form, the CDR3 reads TGTGCCAGCAGCAAACACCGGGACAGGGTAGTAGACAATGAGCAGTTCTTC.